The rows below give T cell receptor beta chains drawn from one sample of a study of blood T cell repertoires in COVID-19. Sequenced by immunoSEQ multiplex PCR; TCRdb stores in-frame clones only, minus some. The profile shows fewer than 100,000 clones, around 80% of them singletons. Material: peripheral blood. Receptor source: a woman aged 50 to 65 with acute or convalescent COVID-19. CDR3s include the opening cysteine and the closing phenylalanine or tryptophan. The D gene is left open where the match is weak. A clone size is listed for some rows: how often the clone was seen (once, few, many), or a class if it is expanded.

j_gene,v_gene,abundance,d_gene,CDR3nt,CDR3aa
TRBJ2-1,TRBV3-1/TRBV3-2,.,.,TGTGCCAGCAGCCCGCGGGTATACTCCTACAATGAGCAGTTCTTC,CASSPRVYSYNEQFF
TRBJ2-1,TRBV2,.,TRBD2,TGTGCCAGCAGTGATCCGGGGGGCAATGAGCAGTTCTTC,CASSDPGGNEQFF
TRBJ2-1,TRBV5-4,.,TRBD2,TGTGCCAGCAGAGGGACTATTGGATCCTACAATGAGCAGTTCTTC,CASRGTIGSYNEQFF
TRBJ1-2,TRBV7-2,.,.,TGTGCCAGCAGCTTAGGAGGAAACCTCCAGGGAGGCTACACCTTC,CASSLGGNLQGGYTF
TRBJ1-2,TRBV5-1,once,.,TGCGCCAGCAGCTTGGACCAGGGCCACGTGGGTGGCTACACCTTC,CASSLDQGHVGGYTF
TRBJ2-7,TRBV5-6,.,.,TGTGCCAGCAGCTTGAGGTTCAGGAGACTCAGGGAAGAAAACGAGCAGTACTTC,CASSLRFRRLREENEQYF
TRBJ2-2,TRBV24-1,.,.,TGTGCCACCAATCACCCCATGGGGCCATCCGGGGAGCTGTTTTTT,CATNHPMGPSGELFF
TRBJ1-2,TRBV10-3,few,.,TGTGCCATCAGTGATAGCAGGGGCAACTATGGCTACACCTTC,CAISDSRGNYGYTF
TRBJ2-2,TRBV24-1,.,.,TGTGCCACCAGTGATGGACAGTTGCACACCGGGGAGCTGTTTTTT,CATSDGQLHTGELFF
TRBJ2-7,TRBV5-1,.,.,TGCGCCAGCAGCTTGGGTTTTGGTGGCATCTACGAGCAGTACTTC,CASSLGFGGIYEQYF
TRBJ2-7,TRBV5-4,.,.,TGTGCCAGCAGCGTCGGACAGTTCTACGAGCAGTACTTC,CASSVGQFYEQYF
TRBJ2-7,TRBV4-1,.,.,TGCGCCAGCGCCCAAGTGGGTAAGCGCAGCTCCTACGAGCAGTACTTC,CASAQVGKRSSYEQYF
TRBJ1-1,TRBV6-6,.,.,TGTGCCAGCAGTTACCAGGGAGGAAACACTGAAGCTTTCTTT,CASSYQGGNTEAFF
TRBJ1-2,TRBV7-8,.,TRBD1,TGTGCCAGCAGCAAGGGACAGGGGTTTGGCTACACCTTC,CASSKGQGFGYTF
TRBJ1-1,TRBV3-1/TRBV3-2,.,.,TGTGCCAGCAGCCTCTTAACGGCGGGGGAAGCTTTCTTT,CASSLLTAGEAFF
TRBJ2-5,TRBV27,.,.,TGTGCCAGCAGTTTTGAGGCCCGCGTCGGGGAGACCCAGTACTTC,CASSFEARVGETQYF
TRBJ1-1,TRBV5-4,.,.,TGTGCCAGCAGCTTGGAGGGGCGCGGGAGTCCTGATGCTTTCTTT,CASSLEGRGSPDAFF
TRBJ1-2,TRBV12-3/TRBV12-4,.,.,TGTGCCAGCAATTCGGGGATGTGGGATGGCTACACCTTC,CASNSGMWDGYTF
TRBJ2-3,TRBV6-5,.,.,TGTGCCAGCCCTCTGGCCGGAGCCCCAGATACGCAGTATTTT,CASPLAGAPDTQYF
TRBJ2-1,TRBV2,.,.,TGTGCCAGCAGTGAGGGCGGGATCGAGGCCTACAATGAGCAGTTCTTC,CASSEGGIEAYNEQFF
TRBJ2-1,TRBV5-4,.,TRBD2,TGTGCCAGCAGCTTTCGGGCTAGCGGGAGCGATGAGCAGTTCTTC,CASSFRASGSDEQFF
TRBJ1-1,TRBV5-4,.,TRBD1,TGTGCCAGCAGCATCTGGACAGGGAGTACTGAAGCTTTCTTT,CASSIWTGSTEAFF